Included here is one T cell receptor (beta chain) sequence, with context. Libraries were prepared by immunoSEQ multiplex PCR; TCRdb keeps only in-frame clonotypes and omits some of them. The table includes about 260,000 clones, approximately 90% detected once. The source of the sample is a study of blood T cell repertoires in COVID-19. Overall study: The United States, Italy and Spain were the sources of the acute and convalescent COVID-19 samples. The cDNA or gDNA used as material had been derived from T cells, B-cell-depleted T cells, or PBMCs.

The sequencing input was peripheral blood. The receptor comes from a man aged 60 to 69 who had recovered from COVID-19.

This CDR3 is CASSLPGTGRTEQYF. The CDR3 DNA reads TGTGCCAGCAGCTTACCCGGGACAGGGCGCACCGAGCAGTACTTC. This chain connects TRBV13 to TRBJ2-7; 9 nucleotides align to TRBD1. This CDR3 has 15 amino acids. Looked up from germline, CDR1 is PRHDT and CDR2 is FYEKMQ (reference sequence). V dropped 2 bases and J dropped 6; count of bases not matched to a gene: 8.